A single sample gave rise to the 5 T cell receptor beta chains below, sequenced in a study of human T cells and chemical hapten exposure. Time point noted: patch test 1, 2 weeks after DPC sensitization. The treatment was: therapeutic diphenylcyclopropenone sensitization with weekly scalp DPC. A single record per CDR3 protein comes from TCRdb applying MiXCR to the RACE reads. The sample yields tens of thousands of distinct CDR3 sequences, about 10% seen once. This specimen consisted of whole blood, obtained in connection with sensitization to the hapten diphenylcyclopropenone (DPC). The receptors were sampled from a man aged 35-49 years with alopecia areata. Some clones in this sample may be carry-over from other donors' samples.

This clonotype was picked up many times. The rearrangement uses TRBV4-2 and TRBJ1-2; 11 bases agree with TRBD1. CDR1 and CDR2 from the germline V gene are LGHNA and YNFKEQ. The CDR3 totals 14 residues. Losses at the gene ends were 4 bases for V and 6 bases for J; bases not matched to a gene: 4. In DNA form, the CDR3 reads TGTGCCAGCAGCCGCGGACAGGGGGCTCATGGCTACACCTTC. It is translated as CASSRGQGAHGYTF.

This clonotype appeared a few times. The CDR3 protein is CASSETTTGIYYGYTF. CDR3 nucleotides: TGTGCCAGCAGCGAAACGACTACAGGGATCTACTATGGCTACACCTTC. This sequence joins TRBV11-1 and TRBJ1-2; tentative D call: TRBD1 (6 bases). CDR1 and CDR2 (germline): SGHAT, FQDESV (reference sequence). The CDR3 sequence is 16 residues long. The ends were cut back, 5 bases at V and 3 bases at J, with 19 bases in the middle.

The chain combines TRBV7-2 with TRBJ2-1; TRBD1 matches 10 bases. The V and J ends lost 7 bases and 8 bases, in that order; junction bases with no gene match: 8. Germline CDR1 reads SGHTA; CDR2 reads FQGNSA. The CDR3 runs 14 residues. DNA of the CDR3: TGTGCCAGCATCCGGGACAGGGGTGGCGATGAGCAGTTCTTC. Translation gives CASIRDRGGDEQFF.

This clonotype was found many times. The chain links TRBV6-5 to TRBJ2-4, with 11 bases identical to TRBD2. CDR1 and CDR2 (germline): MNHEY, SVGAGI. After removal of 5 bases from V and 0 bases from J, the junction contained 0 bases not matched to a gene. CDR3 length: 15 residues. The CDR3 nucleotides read TGTGCCAGCAGTACTAGCGGGAGAGCCAAAAACATTCAGTACTTC. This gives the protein CASSTSGRAKNIQYF.

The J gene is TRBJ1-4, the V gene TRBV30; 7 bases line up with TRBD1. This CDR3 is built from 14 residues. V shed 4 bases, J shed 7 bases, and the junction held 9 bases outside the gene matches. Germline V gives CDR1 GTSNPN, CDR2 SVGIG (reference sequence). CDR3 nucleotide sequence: TGTGCCTGGACAAGGGACAGAATGGTTGAAAAACTGTTTTTT. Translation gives CAWTRDRMVEKLFF.